This T cell receptor beta chain was obtained from a study of CD8 T cells in ankylosing spondylitis. Regarding the study as a whole: Clones linked with disease were CD8+ and fairly uncommon in the peripheral blood. Characteristic, it appeared, of ankylosing spondylitis blood was a TCR beta motif of about eight highly homologous variants. Certain motif variants had earlier been reported in reactive arthritis synovial fluid and blood. Disease-associated clones were reportedly significantly overrepresented in matched ankylosing spondylitis synovial fluid.

Points on this clonotype: Its target is unknown.

Using quantitative 5'-RACE with molecular barcodes, the authors made TCR beta libraries. One entry per CDR3 protein, called by TCRdb with MiXCR from the 5' RACE reads. The sample has roughly 400,000 distinct CDR3 sequences; about a fifth are singletons. The CDR3 totals 14 residues. Germline-derived CDR1 and CDR2 are DFQATT and SNEGSKA (reference sequence). The ends were cut back, 2 bases at V and 2 bases at J, with 13 bases in the middle. This chain joins TRBV20-1 and TRBJ2-7; perhaps TRBD1 as D (6 bases). The origin of this receptor is a male donor with ankylosing spondylitis. Sequencing was done on a sample of blood, either unsorted or a sorted T cell fraction (not recorded which). The CDR3 is CSARTGTPPYEQYF. The DNA for the CDR3 is TGCAGTGCTAGAACCGGGACACCCCCCTACGAGCAGTACTTC.